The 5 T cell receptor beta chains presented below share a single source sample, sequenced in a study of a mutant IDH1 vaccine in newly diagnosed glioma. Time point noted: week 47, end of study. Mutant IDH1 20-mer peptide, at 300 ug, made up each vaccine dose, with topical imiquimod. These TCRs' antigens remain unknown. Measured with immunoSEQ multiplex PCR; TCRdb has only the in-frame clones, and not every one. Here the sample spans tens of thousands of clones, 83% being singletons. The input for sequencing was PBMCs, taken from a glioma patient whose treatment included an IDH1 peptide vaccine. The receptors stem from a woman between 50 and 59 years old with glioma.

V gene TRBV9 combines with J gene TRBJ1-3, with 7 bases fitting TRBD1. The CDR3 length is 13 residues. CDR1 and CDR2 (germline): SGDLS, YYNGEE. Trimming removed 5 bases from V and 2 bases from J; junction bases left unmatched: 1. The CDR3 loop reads CASRTGTGNTIYF. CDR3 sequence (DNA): TGTGCCAGCAGGACAGGGACTGGAAACACCATATATTTT.

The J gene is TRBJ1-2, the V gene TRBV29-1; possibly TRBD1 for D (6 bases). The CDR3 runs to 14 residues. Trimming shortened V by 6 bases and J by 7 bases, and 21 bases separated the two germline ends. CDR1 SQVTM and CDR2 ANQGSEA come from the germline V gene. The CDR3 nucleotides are TGCAGCGTCCTTAGACAGGTCCAAAAGGGTGGCTACACCTTC. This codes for CSVLRQVQKGGYTF.

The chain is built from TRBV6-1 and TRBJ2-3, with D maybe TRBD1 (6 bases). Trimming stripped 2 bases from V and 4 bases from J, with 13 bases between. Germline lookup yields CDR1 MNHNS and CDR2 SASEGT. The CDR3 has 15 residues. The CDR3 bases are TGTGCCAGCAGTGAACTCCAGGGGTGGGCAGATACGCAGTATTTT. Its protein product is CASSELQGWADTQYF.

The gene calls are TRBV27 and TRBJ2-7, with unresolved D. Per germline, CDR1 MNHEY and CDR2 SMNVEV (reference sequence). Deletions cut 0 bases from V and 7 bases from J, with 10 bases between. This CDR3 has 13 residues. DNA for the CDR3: TGTGCCAGCAGTTTATCTCGGTTCGGGGAGCAGTACTTC. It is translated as CASSLSRFGEQYF.

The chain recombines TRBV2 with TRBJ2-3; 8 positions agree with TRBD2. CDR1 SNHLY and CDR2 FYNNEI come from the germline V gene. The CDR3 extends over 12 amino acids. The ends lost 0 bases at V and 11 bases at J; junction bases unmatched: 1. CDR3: CASSEAGLEQYF. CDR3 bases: TGTGCCAGCAGTGAAGCGGGACTAGAGCAGTATTTT.